Each of the 15 T cell receptor beta chains below was sequenced from the same sample in a study of shared clonotypes between healthy human individuals. Measured with immunoSEQ multiplex PCR; TCRdb has only the in-frame clones, and not every one. The sample lists roughly 2.5 million clones, approximately 92% occurring once. The specimen sequenced was naive CD4+ T cells sorted from blood. Subset: CD45RA+ positively selected. The receptor source for this set is a man aged 18 to 30 in good health.

This clone was seen a single time. This sequence joins TRBV19 and TRBJ2-2; D is perhaps TRBD1 (5 bases). V lost 4 bases, J lost 4 bases, and 13 bases lay in between. The CDR3 spans 15 residues. Germline V CDR1 and CDR2: LNHDA, SQIVND (reference sequence). The CDR3 region has the DNA TGTGCCAGTAGTAAGGACACTTGGGGCACCGGGGAGCTGTTTTTT. Protein product: CASSKDTWGTGELFF.

With regard to this clone: Distinct nucleotide sequences in the sample also encode this CDR3. The rearrangement joins TRBV18 to TRBJ2-7; 9 bases are shared with TRBD2. The germline V gene encodes CDR1 KGHSH and CDR2 LQKENI. V was pared by 4 bases and J by 2 bases, with 0 bases of the junction left unmatched. This CDR3 is 13 amino acids long. Here the CDR3 DNA reads TGTGCCAGCTCACTAGCGGGAGCCTACGAGCAGTACTTC. It codes for CASSLAGAYEQYF.

The V gene is TRBV4-1, the J gene TRBJ1-5; D is ambiguous. This CDR3 contains 15 residues. Germline loops: CDR1 MGHRA, CDR2 YSYEKL. V lost 1 base, J lost 2 bases, and 9 bases lay in between. CDR3 bases: TGCGCCAGCAGCCAAGGGTCGAACGGCAATCAGCCCCAGCATTTT. Protein product: CASSQGSNGNQPQHF.

For the CDR3, the DNA is TGCGCCAGCAGCTTGAACAAGGGGGTCTACGAGCAGTACTTC. Amino acids: CASSLNKGVYEQYF. This chain uses TRBV5-1 with TRBJ2-7; possibly TRBD1 for D (6 bases). Germline V gene data show CDR1 as SGHRS and CDR2 as YFSETQ. The CDR3 contains 14 residues. Trimming shortened V by 1 base and J by 3 bases, and 11 bases separated the two germline ends.

V and J are TRBV19 and TRBJ1-1; weak D call: TRBD1 (5 bases). From germline, CDR1 is LNHDA and CDR2 SQIVND (reference sequence). V was pared by 4 bases and J by 10 bases, with 16 bases between. The CDR3 has 13 residues. The CDR3 DNA reads as TGTGCCAGTAGTACCCGGGACCATGGTGGAGCTTTCTTT. It is translated as CASSTRDHGGAFF.

The J gene is TRBJ1-4, the V gene TRBV10-3, with D possibly being TRBD1 (6 bases). The CDR3 has 14 residues. Germline CDR1 ENHRY, CDR2 SYGVKD. Trimming pared 8 bases from V and 6 bases from J, leaving 16 bases between. The chain's CDR3 is CAIGLGGADEKLFF. The CDR3 DNA sequence: TGTGCCATCGGTCTGGGGGGGGCCGATGAAAAACTGTTTTTT.

This rearrangement joins TRBV19 to TRBJ2-1; 8 nucleotides agree with TRBD2. This CDR3 region has 15 residues. Germline CDR1 reads LNHDA; CDR2 reads SQIVND (reference sequence). With 2 bases clipped from V and 8 bases from J, the junction kept 8 bases outside the gene matches. CDR3 loop: CASSIPGLVYHEQFF. CDR3 bases: TGTGCCAGTAGTATACCGGGACTAGTTTACCATGAGCAGTTCTTC.

For this clone: At one boundary the junction diverges from the germline segment, which might be a read error. The V gene is TRBV5-6, the J gene TRBJ2-3, with D possibly being TRBD2 (5 bases). This CDR3 is 13 amino acids long. In germline, CDR1 is SGHDT, CDR2 YYEEEE. CDR3 nucleotides: TGTGCCAGCAGCTTGCCTAGCACCGATACGCAGTATTTT. Translated: CASSLPSTDTQYF.

The rearrangement uses TRBV19 and TRBJ2-3; D ambiguous. V was cut by 4 bases and J by 1 base, with 9 bases left in between. The CDR3 has 14 residues. Germline assignment: CDR1 LNHDA and CDR2 SQIVND (reference sequence). CDR3 sequence reads: CASSKARGTDTQYF. The CDR3 coding sequence is TGTGCCAGTAGTAAGGCCCGGGGCACAGATACGCAGTATTTT.

The V call is TRBV4-3, the J call TRBJ1-2, with D hard to call. The CDR3 extends over 14 amino acids. CDR1 and CDR2 (germline): LGHNA, YSLEER. V lost 0 bases to trimming and J lost 4 bases, with 9 bases between them. CDR3 nucleotides: TGCGCCAGCAGCCAAGAATCGGAGATCTATGGCTACACCTTC. It is translated as CASSQESEIYGYTF.

The rearrangement links TRBV5-1 to TRBJ1-1, with 7 bases that match TRBD1. The V gene's germline CDR1 is SGHRS and CDR2 YFSETQ. The CDR3 spans 15 residues. V was clipped by 0 bases and J by 3 bases; unmatched bases: 5. The CDR3 DNA follows: TGCGCCAGCAGCTTGGTGACCAGGGGGGACACTGAAGCTTTCTTT. This gives the protein CASSLVTRGDTEAFF.

CDR3 sequence: CASSLSGNSYEQYF. CDR3 coding DNA: TGTGCCAGCAGCTTAAGCGGGAACTCCTACGAGCAGTACTTC. V usage is TRBV11-2 and J usage is TRBJ2-7, with TRBD2 matching over 7 bases. The ends lost 2 bases at V and 0 bases at J; junction bases unmatched: 1. The CDR3 sequence is 14 residues long. Germline lookup yields CDR1 SGHAT and CDR2 FQNNGV.

The chain links TRBV5-1 to TRBJ2-3; 8 bases line up with TRBD2. Losses at the gene ends were 1 base for V and 3 bases for J; bases not matched to a gene: 7. CDR1 is SGHRS, CDR2 YFSETQ, per germline. The CDR3 has 16 amino acids. CDR3 nucleotides: TGCGCCAGCAGCTTGATATCGGGGGGGCCAACAGATACGCAGTATTTT. This gives the protein CASSLISGGPTDTQYF.

The rearrangement links TRBV2 to TRBJ2-3; D possibly corresponds to TRBD2 (5 bases). V dropped 4 bases and J dropped 3 bases, with 14 bases sitting between them. Germline V lookup: CDR1 SNHLY, CDR2 FYNNEI. This CDR3 spans 15 amino acids. The CDR3 DNA sequence: TGTGCCAGCAGTGGGAGGACCAGGTCTACAGATACGCAGTATTTT. Amino acid sequence: CASSGRTRSTDTQYF.

This chain links TRBV10-1 with TRBJ2-7, with 7 positions matching TRBD1. This CDR3 is 15 amino acids long. Germline V gives CDR1 WNHNN, CDR2 SYGVQD (reference sequence). The V and J ends lost 8 bases and 1 base, in that order; junction bases with no gene match: 11. CDR3 loop: CASSPRGDRSYEQYF. The DNA of the CDR3 is TGCGCCAGCTCCCCCCGTGGGGACAGATCCTACGAGCAGTACTTC.